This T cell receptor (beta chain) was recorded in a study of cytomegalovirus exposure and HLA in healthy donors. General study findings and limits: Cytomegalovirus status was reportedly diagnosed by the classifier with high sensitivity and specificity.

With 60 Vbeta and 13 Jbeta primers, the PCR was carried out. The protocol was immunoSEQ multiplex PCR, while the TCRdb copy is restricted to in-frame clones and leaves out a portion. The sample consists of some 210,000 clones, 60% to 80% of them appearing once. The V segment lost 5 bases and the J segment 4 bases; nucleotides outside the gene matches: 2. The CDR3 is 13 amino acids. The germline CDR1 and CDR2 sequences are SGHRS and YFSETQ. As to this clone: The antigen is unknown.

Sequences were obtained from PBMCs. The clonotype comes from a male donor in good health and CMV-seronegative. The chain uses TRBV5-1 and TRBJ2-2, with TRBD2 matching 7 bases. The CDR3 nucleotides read TGCGCCAGCAGGACTAGCTCCACCGGGGAGCTGTTTTTT. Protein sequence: CASRTSSTGELFF.